Each of the 21 T cell receptor beta chains below was sequenced from the same sample in a study of STAT3 mutations in large granular lymphocyte leukemia. Study-wide findings and caveats: In T-cell large granular lymphocyte leukemia, about half of patients showed multiple immunodominant subclonotypes.

Their antigens are not known. Some clones are missing from TCRdb's copy, which holds only in-frame ones; the method was immunoSEQ multiplex PCR. The sample gives approximately 45,000 clones, about 81% of which show up once; approximately 0.43% is in the top ten. The sequencing sample was made of PBMCs. The receptors come from a human donor with T large granular lymphocyte leukemia. Some clones in this sample may be carry-over from other donors' samples.

The chain employs TRBV6-1 and TRBJ2-7, with D possibly being TRBD1 (5 bases). The germline gives CDR1 MNHNS, CDR2 SASEGT. This CDR3 has 12 residues. The V end was cut by 6 bases, the J end by 0 bases, with 6 bases between. Written as DNA, the CDR3 is TGTGCCAGCAGCGACAGCTCCTACGAGCAGTACGTC. Its protein is CASSDSSYEQYV.

The V and J genes are TRBV19 and TRBJ2-1, with D possibly TRBD2 on 7 matching bases. The CDR3 spans 16 residues. CDR1 is LNHDA and CDR2 is SQIVND in the germline V gene (reference sequence). Trimming took 4 bases from V and 6 from J, leaving 19 bases between them. CDR3 sequence (DNA): TGTGCCAGTAGTACCGGAGTGGGGGGGGCCACCAATGAGCAGTTCTTC. This codes for CASSTGVGGATNEQFF.

The chain couples TRBV28 to TRBJ2-3; TRBD2 matches 7 bases. This CDR3 has 17 amino acids. Germline V CDR1 and CDR2: MDHEN, SYDVKM. V was clipped by 5 bases and J by 5 bases; unmatched bases: 16. This CDR3 is CASSPLSGGRGEDTQYF. CDR3 nucleotides: TGTGCCAGCAGTCCCCTTTCGGGGGGTAGGGGTGAAGATACGCAGTATTTT. The full variable domain, with the rest looked up from reference TRBV28 and TRBJ2-3, is DVKVTQSSRYLVKRTGEKVFLECVQDMDHENMFWYRQDPGLGLRLIYFSYDVKMKEKGDIPEGYSVSREKKERFSLILESASTNQTSMYLCASSPLSGGRGEDTQYFGPGTRLTVL.

This chain links TRBV4-1 with TRBJ2-1; D tentatively reads TRBD1 or TRBD2 (5 bases each). The germline CDR1 and CDR2 sequences are MGHRA and YSYEKL. The CDR3 length is 13 residues. The V gene lost 4 bases and the J gene lost 10 bases, with 14 bases spanning the gap. The CDR3 coding sequence is TGCGCCAGCAGCCTAAACTTGGGGACGGAGCAGTTCTTC. Translating gives CASSLNLGTEQFF.

This clone was counted between two and nine times. The chain is built from TRBV6-1 and TRBJ1-4, with D unresolved. Trimming shortened V by 6 bases and J by 4 bases, and 9 bases separated the two germline ends. The germline gives CDR1 MNHNS, CDR2 SASEGT. This CDR3 has 13 residues. DNA of the CDR3: TGTGCCAGCAGCGGCAGGCTTAATGAAAAACTGTTTTTT. Its translation: CASSGRLNEKLFF.

This clone occurred once. This chain joins TRBV5-6 and TRBJ1-2; D not resolved. The V end was cut by 4 bases, the J end by 8 bases, with 18 bases between. Germline CDR1 is SGHDT and CDR2 is YYEEEE. The CDR3 runs to 14 residues. The CDR3 sequence: CASSPKGGLLGYTF. The CDR3 DNA reads TGTGCCAGCAGCCCCAAGGGCGGCCTACTCGGCTACACCTTC.

The chain combines TRBV7-9 with TRBJ2-1; D is ambiguous. Between the trimmed V and J ends, which lost 3 bases and 3 bases, there was a span of 6 bases. The V gene's germline CDR1 is SEHNR and CDR2 FQNEAQ (reference sequence). The CDR3 spans 13 residues. The CDR3 bases are TGTGCCAGCAGCTTCGGCGTCTACAATGAGCAGTTCTTC. This encodes CASSFGVYNEQFF.

This chain connects TRBV6-1 to TRBJ1-2; TRBD1 matches at 8 bases. CDR1 and CDR2 (germline): MNHNS, SASEGT. V shed 6 bases and J 5 bases; nucleotides not matched to a gene: 8. The CDR3 extends over 14 amino acids. The CDR3 here is CASRQFTGGYGYTF. The CDR3 DNA sequence: TGTGCCAGCAGGCAGTTTACAGGGGGATATGGCTACACCTTC.

V and J are TRBV7-9 and TRBJ1-1, with D maybe TRBD1 (6 bases). The CDR3 sequence is 13 residues long. With 5 bases removed from V and 5 bases from J, the gap between germline ends came to 12 bases. Germline-derived CDR1 and CDR2 are SEHNR and FQNEAQ (reference sequence). The CDR3 protein is CASSRQEGTEAFF. In nucleotides, the CDR3 is TGTGCCAGCAGCCGACAGGAGGGTACTGAAGCTTTCTTT.

The rearrangement joins TRBV7-8 to TRBJ1-3, with a tentative D call TRBD1 (5 bases). This CDR3 contains 15 residues. The ends were cut back, 0 bases at V and 2 bases at J, with 8 bases in the middle. Germline V gene data show CDR1 as SGHVS and CDR2 as FQNEAQ. The CDR3 bases are TGTGCCAGCAGCTTAGCCGGGGGAACTGGAAACACCATATATTTT. Encoded protein: CASSLAGGTGNTIYF.

The chain joins TRBV6-1 to TRBJ2-3; the match to TRBD1 covers 7 bases. The V gene's germline CDR1 is MNHNS and CDR2 SASEGT. This CDR3 has 15 amino acids. This CDR3 reads CACEGTAWSTDTQYF. CDR3 bases: TGTGCGTGTGAAGGGACAGCGTGGTCCACAGATACGCAGTATTTT.

This clone was found a few times. The chain combines TRBV7-8 with TRBJ2-2, with D perhaps assigned TRBD1 or TRBD2 (5 bases each). Trimming cost V 1 base and J 6 bases, with 9 bases left between them. The CDR3 covers 14 residues. Germline V lookup: CDR1 SGHVS, CDR2 FQNEAQ. CDR3 in DNA: TGTGCCAGCAGCTTAGAACGGGGACCCGGGGAGCTGTTTTTT. Its translation is CASSLERGPGELFF.

This rearrangement joins TRBV30 to TRBJ1-4, with TRBD1 matching 8 bases. The length of the CDR3 is 13 residues. The germline V gene encodes CDR1 GTSNPN and CDR2 SVGIG (reference sequence). Trimming removed 7 bases from V and 5 bases from J; junction bases left unmatched: 6. CDR3 DNA: TGTGCCTATGACCGGGACAGGAATGAAAAACTGTTTTTT. This sequence encodes CAYDRDRNEKLFF.

The genes are TRBV6-5 and TRBJ1-4; D is perhaps TRBD1 (6 bases). This CDR3 comprises 15 residues. V gave up 2 bases and J gave up 6 bases, with 13 bases separating them. Germline V lookup: CDR1 MNHEY, CDR2 SVGAGI. The CDR3 nucleotides read TGTGCCAGCAGTTACAGGGGGGGTCTAGATGAAAAACTGTTTTTT. Protein sequence: CASSYRGGLDEKLFF.

A single count supports this clone. This chain uses TRBV2 with TRBJ1-1; no definite D call. The germline gives CDR1 SNHLY, CDR2 FYNNEI. V lost 0 bases to trimming and J lost 6 bases, with 8 bases between them. The CDR3 is 13 residues long. The CDR3 sequence is CASSEAREAEAFF. The CDR3 DNA is TGTGCCAGCAGTGAAGCGCGGGAGGCTGAAGCTTTCTTT. The full variable domain, rest sourced from reference TRBV2 and TRBJ1-1, is EPEVTQTPSHQVTQMGQEVILRCVPISNHLYFYWYRQILGQKVEFLVSFYNNEISEKSEIFDDQFSVERPDGSNFTLKIRSTKLEDSAMYFCASSEAREAEAFFGQGTRLTVV.

The V gene is TRBV7-6, the J gene TRBJ2-5; no reliable D call. The CDR3 extends over 14 amino acids. The germline V gene has CDR1 SGHVS and CDR2 FNYEAQ. Trimming pared 5 bases from V and 5 bases from J, leaving 15 bases between. The CDR3 sequence: CASSPQAPSETQYF. The CDR3 DNA sequence: TGTGCCAGCAGCCCTCAAGCGCCGTCGGAGACCCAGTACTTC.

The chain links TRBV5-5 to TRBJ2-7; possibly TRBD2 for D (5 bases). Germline CDR1 is SGHKS and CDR2 is YYEKEE (reference sequence). V shed 5 bases and J shed 4 bases, with 16 bases lying between them. This CDR3 is built from 14 residues. The CDR3 DNA reads TGTGCCAGCAGGTGGGGTTGGGGAGAGTACGAGCAGTACTTC. Amino acids: CASRWGWGEYEQYF.

The chain employs TRBV19 and TRBJ1-6; no reliable D call. The CDR3 extends over 19 amino acids. Trimming removed 5 bases from V and 0 bases from J, with 20 bases in between. In germline, CDR1 is LNHDA, CDR2 SQIVND (reference sequence). The CDR3 sequence: CASSLAGSALSSYNSPLHF. CDR3 coding DNA: TGTGCCAGTAGTCTAGCGGGCAGCGCCCTGAGCTCCTATAATTCACCCCTCCACTTT.

The rearrangement joins TRBV19 to TRBJ2-7, with D maybe TRBD2 (7 bases). The CDR3 is made up of 14 amino acids. V was clipped by 5 bases and J by 5 bases, with 16 bases between them. The germline V gene has CDR1 LNHDA and CDR2 SQIVND (reference sequence). CDR3: CASSRGQGRDEQYF. CDR3 in DNA: TGTGCCAGTAGTCGCGGGCAGGGGAGGGACGAGCAGTACTTC.

The chain is built from TRBV5-4 and TRBJ1-3; D perhaps matches TRBD1 (6 bases). The CDR3 is 15 amino acids. The V end was cut by 4 bases, the J end by 4 bases, with 15 bases between. Germline CDR1 and CDR2: SGHNT and YYREEE (reference sequence). CDR3 in DNA: TGTGCCAGCAGCACGGACAGTTTGAGGGGAAACACCATATATTTT. It codes for CASSTDSLRGNTIYF.

The chain recombines TRBV19 with TRBJ2-2; D possibly corresponds to TRBD1 (5 bases). The CDR3 consists of 13 residues. With 4 bases removed from V and 3 bases from J, the gap between germline ends came to 6 bases. Germline V CDR1 and CDR2: LNHDA, SQIVND (reference sequence). CDR3 coding DNA: TGTGCCAGTAGTAGGGGCGACACCGGGGAGCTGTTTTTT. Translated: CASSRGDTGELFF.